This T cell receptor beta chain was sequenced during a study of shared clonotypes between healthy human individuals (dated by TCRdb to about 2020). Concerning the study at large: A few men and two women, aged 18 to 49 years, made up the cohort. The study deeply sequenced blood TCR repertoires of about 5 healthy adults to estimate repertoire size and the extent of clonotype sharing between individuals. To increase sequencing depth and limit assay-specific biases, TCR repertoire library preparation and sequencing were carried out by different laboratories using diverse techniques. Between about 0.94 and 8.9 billion PBMCs per donor were obtained by leukapheresis. Broader findings and caveats from the paper: Pairwise subsampling indicated that sequencing depth was expected to affect the degree of clonotype sharing among donors. Sampling was restricted to blood, and TCR repertoires in tissue are likely to differ from TCR repertoires in blood. Because the study included a small number of donors, the genetic and exposure-history diversity represented was limited.

TCR CDR3 regions were amplified from genomic DNA by multiplex PCR using the deep immunoSEQ assay. For each cell subset, the extracted genomic DNA was distributed evenly across all wells of several immunoSEQ 96-well plates, and each plate served as one replicate. For unsorted PBMC, roughly 300 ng of genomic DNA, equivalent to approximately 30,000 T cell genomes, went into each replicate PCR. Ten immunoSEQ deep assay plates were used to sequence unsorted PBMC genomic DNA. Purified libraries were measured with a Qubit 3.0 fluorometer, size-checked on a Bioanalyzer 2100, and measured again with the KAPA Library Quantification kit. A separate single-read 150-cycle Illumina NextSeq 550 flow cell was used to sequence each immunoSEQ 96-well plate. In the original analysis: Because only junctional sequences without quality scores were contained in the immunoSEQ output, filtering matching that applied to full-length reads could not be performed. Sequences were annotated with PyIR, a Python wrapper for IgBLAST v1.9, and V/J genes and CDR3 were assigned using IMGT germline references. Any read was removed if the V/J assignment was weak (E-value above 1e-6), the CDR3 was missing, or the read contained stop codons, out-of-frame junctions, or ambiguous translated residues. A V3J clonotype was defined by an identical inferred V gene, J gene, and CDR3 amino acid sequence. Percentage overlap between repertoires was computed as shared unique clonotypes divided by the size of the smaller repertoire. Three approaches were used to assess repertoire richness: RTK rarefaction, the Chao1 estimator, and Recon v2.1 estimates of unobserved clonotypes. In TCRdb, the immuneACCESS table is reduced to in-frame sequences with V and J assigned. These tables do not hold every clone; where another copy was compared, an unresolved V gene accounts for under half, and the others remain unexplained. Clone size and V and J calls were adopted from that table, with D and trimming inferred from the DNA. The table for this sample lists approximately 470,000 clones; about 85% of them were counted only once. Roughly 12% of the sample comes from the top ten.

The donors were healthy, HIV-negative adults who had no recently reported acute infections or vaccinations. All donors were Caucasian adults living in Nashville, Tennessee, USA. In the unsorted samples, some 94 million PBMCs were counted, and genomic DNA was extracted using the QIAamp DNA Blood Mini kit. Blood was obtained by leukapheresis, after which PBMCs were separated by Ficoll-Histopaque density gradient centrifugation and cryopreserved in liquid nitrogen vapor phase. As for this clone: The clone's antigen remains unknown. Base qualities are not recorded, but no much larger clone differs from it by a single base.

The receptor's source is a woman aged 40 to 49 in good health. Some clones in this sample may be carry-over from other donors' samples. The sequencing input was PBMCs.

The CDR3 is CASSSFGTGRLNQPQHF. The DNA sequence follows: TGTGCCAGCAGTTCCTTCGGGACAGGGCGATTAAATCAGCCCCAGCATTTT. Recombination linked TRBV27 to TRBJ1-5; 9 bases in between match TRBD1. The CDR3 numbers 17 residues from cysteine through phenylalanine. Only CDR3 DNA is held: 51 bases, read in frame from base 1. As encoded in the germline V gene (reference sequence), CDR1 is MNHEY while CDR2 is SMNVEV. V lost 4 bases and J lost 4 bases, and the count of bases not matched to a germline gene is 11.